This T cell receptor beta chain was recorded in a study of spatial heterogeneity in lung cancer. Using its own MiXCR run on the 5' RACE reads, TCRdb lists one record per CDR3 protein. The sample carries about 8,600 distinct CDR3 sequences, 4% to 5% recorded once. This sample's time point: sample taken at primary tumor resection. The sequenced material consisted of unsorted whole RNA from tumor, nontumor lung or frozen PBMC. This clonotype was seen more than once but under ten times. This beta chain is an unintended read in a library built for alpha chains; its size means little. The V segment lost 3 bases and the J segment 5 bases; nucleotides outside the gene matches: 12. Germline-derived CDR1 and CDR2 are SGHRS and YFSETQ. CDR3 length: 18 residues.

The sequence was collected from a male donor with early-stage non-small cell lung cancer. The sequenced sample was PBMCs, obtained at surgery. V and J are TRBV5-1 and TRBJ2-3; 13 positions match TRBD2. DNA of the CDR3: TGCGCCAGCAGCTATTCAACTACTAGCGGGGGGGAGGTAGATACGCAGTATTTT. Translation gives CASSYSTTSGGEVDTQYF.